These 10 T cell receptor beta chains share one sample of origin, sequenced in a study of identical twins (dated by TCRdb to 2015 to 2016). Library method: 5' RACE. These reads were obtained on an Illumina HiSeq 2000. In TCRdb, the public reads were trimmed at Q25 with fastp and aligned with MiXCR, with productive beta chains retained. Each record represents a unique CDR3 protein, reported with the most common genes and DNA among its rows. The sample yields roughly 720,000 distinct CDR3 sequences; around a sixth were counted once. Of the sample, under 15% is held by the ten largest clones. These records were also assigned to another study, of T cells expressing NK-cell markers.

The sequencing input was PBMCs. These TCRs come from a woman under 30 in good health.

This chain links TRBV7-9 with TRBJ2-5, with D maybe TRBD1 (5 bases). Trimming removed 10 bases at V and 1 base at J, with 16 bases between. The germline CDR1 and CDR2 sequences are SEHNR and FQNEAQ (reference sequence). The CDR3 has 14 amino acids. The CDR3 region has the DNA TGTGCCACCGAAAAAACAGGAGTCCAAGAGACCCAGTACTTC. Residues: CATEKTGVQETQYF.

This clonotype appeared many times. V gene TRBV12-3 or TRBV12-4 combines with J gene TRBJ2-7; D not resolved. The CDR3 is 12 residues long. V gave up 6 bases and J gave up 0 bases, with 6 bases separating them. In DNA, the CDR3 is TGTGCCAGCAGGCTAAGCTCCTACGAGCAGTACTTC. Translation: CASRLSSYEQYF.

This clonotype was found a few times. The rearrangement joins TRBV7-9 to TRBJ1-2; 9 bases align to TRBD1. With 5 bases clipped from V and 5 bases from J, the junction kept 6 bases outside the gene matches. CDR3 length equals 14 residues. Germline V lookup: CDR1 SEHNR, CDR2 FQNEAQ (reference sequence). CDR3 DNA sequence: TGTGCCAGCAGCCGCGACAGGGGGTTGTATGGCTACACCTTC. It translates to CASSRDRGLYGYTF.

The genes are TRBV14 and TRBJ1-1; the D is unclear. From germline, CDR1 is SGHDN and CDR2 FVKESK. This CDR3 region has 15 residues. Trimming shortened V by 0 bases and J by 5 bases, and 13 bases separated the two germline ends. The CDR3 spells CASSQDRGGWTEAFF. The CDR3 coding sequence is TGTGCCAGCAGCCAAGATCGGGGTGGATGGACTGAAGCTTTCTTT.

V and J are TRBV6-5 and TRBJ2-7; unclear D gene. Per the germline V gene, CDR1 is MNHEY and CDR2 is SVGAGI. Trimming took 0 bases from V and 2 from J, leaving 11 bases between them. CDR3 length: 15 amino acids. The CDR3 DNA reads TGTGCCAGCAGTTACTCTCCGCCGGGTCCCTACGAGCAGTACTTC. Encoded protein: CASSYSPPGPYEQYF.

CDR3 nucleotide sequence: TGTGCCAGCAGTGTTGGTAGGGTATCTCAGCCCCAGCATTTT. Protein: CASSVGRVSQPQHF. V gene TRBV2 combines with J gene TRBJ1-5; D gene ambiguous. There are 14 residues in the CDR3. Germline assignment: CDR1 SNHLY and CDR2 FYNNEI. V dropped 4 bases and J dropped 6 bases, with 13 bases sitting between them.

There are a few counts of this clonotype. The rearrangement links TRBV6-2 or TRBV6-3 to TRBJ2-7; D is perhaps TRBD1 (6 bases). CDR3 length equals 15 residues. Germline V gene data show CDR1 as MNHEY and CDR2 as SVGEGT. The germline V and J ends were trimmed by 5 bases and 0 bases, with 14 bases remaining between them. The CDR3 here is CASSQYDRSSYEQYF. CDR3 DNA sequence: TGTGCCAGCAGTCAATATGACAGGTCCTCCTACGAGCAGTACTTC.

V gene TRBV4-2 combines with J gene TRBJ2-7, with D unclear. This CDR3 is built from 15 residues. The germline CDR1 and CDR2 sequences are LGHNA and YNFKEQ. V shed 0 bases and J shed 2 bases, with 11 bases lying between them. CDR3 residues: CASSQDLVLTYEQYF. CDR3 in DNA: TGTGCCAGCAGCCAAGATCTAGTACTAACCTACGAGCAGTACTTC.

This chain links TRBV5-1 with TRBJ2-7; D call uncertain. The CDR3 is 15 amino acids. The germline V gene has CDR1 SGHRS and CDR2 YFSETQ. The germline V and J ends were trimmed by 4 bases and 0 bases, with 14 bases remaining between them. This CDR3 is CASSDNHQTSYEQYF. DNA for the CDR3: TGCGCCAGCAGCGACAACCACCAAACCTCCTACGAGCAGTACTTC.

The table lists this clonotype with a few counts. V and J are TRBV9 and TRBJ2-5; 7 positions match TRBD1. Germline values: CDR1 SGDLS, CDR2 YYNGEE. This CDR3 region has 15 residues. Trimming removed 0 bases from V and 2 bases from J; junction bases left unmatched: 4. The CDR3 loop is CASSVAVRGQETQYF. Here the CDR3 DNA reads TGTGCCAGCAGCGTAGCTGTCAGGGGGCAAGAGACCCAGTACTTC.